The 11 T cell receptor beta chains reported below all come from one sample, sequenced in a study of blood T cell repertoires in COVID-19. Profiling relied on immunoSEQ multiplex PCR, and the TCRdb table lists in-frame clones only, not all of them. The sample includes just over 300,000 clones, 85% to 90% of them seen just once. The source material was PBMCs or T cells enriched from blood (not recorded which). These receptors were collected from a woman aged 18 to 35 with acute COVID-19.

CDR3 nucleotide sequence: TGTGCCAGCAGCCAAGGGGAGGGGACTGGGGCCAACGTCCTGACTTTC. It translates to CASSQGEGTGANVLTF. This sequence joins TRBV4-2 and TRBJ2-6, with TRBD2 identical over 7 bases. Per germline, CDR1 LGHNA and CDR2 YNFKEQ. This CDR3 spans 16 amino acids. The V and J ends lost 1 base and 2 bases, in that order; junction bases with no gene match: 2.

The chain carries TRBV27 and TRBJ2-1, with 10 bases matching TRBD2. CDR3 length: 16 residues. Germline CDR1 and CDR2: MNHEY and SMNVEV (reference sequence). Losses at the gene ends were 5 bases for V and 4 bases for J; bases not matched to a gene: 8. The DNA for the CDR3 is TGTGCCAGCAGTACCATCGGACTAGCGGAATACAATGAGCAGTTCTTC. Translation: CASSTIGLAEYNEQFF.

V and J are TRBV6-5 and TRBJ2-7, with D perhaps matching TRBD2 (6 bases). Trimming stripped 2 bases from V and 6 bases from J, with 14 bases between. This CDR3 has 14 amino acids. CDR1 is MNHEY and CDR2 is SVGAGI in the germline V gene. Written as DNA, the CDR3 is TGTGCCAGCAGTTACGGGGCGGGACCCGGCGAGCAGTACTTC. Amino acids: CASSYGAGPGEQYF.

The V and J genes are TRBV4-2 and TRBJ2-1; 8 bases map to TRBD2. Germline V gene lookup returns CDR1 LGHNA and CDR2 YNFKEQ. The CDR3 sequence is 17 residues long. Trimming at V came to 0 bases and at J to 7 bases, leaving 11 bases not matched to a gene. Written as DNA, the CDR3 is TGTGCCAGCAGCCAAGATAAGGAGACTAGCGAGGTGAATGAGCAGTTCTTC. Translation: CASSQDKETSEVNEQFF.

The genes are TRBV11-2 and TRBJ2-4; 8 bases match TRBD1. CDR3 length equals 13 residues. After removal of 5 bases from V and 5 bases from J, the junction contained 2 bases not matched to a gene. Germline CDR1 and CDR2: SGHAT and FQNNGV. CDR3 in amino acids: CASSLGQENIQYF. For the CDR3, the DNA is TGTGCCAGCAGCCTGGGACAGGAAAACATTCAGTACTTC. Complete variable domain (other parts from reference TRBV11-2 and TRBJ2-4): EAGVAQSPRYKIIEKRQSVAFWCNPISGHATLYWYQQILGQGPKLLIQFQNNGVVDDSQLPKDRFSAERLKGVDSTLKIQPAKLEDSAVYLCASSLGQENIQYFGAGTRLSVL.

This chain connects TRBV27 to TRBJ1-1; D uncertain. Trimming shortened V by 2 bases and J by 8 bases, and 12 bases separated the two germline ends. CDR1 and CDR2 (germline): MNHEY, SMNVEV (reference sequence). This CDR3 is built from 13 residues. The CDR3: CASSLEGTGEAFF. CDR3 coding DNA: TGTGCCAGCAGTTTAGAGGGAACGGGAGAAGCTTTCTTT.

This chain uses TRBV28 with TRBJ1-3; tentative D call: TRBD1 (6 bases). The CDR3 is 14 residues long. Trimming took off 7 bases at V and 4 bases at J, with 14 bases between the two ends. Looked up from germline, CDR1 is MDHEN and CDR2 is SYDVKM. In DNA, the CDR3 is TGTGCCAGCAACTCAGGGGCTGGCGGAAACACCATATATTTT. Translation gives CASNSGAGGNTIYF. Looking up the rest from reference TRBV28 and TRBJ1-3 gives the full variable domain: DVKVTQSSRYLVKRTGEKVFLECVQDMDHENMFWYRQDPGLGLRLIYFSYDVKMKEKGDIPEGYSVSREKKERFSLILESASTNQTSMYLCASNSGAGGNTIYFGEGSWLTVV.

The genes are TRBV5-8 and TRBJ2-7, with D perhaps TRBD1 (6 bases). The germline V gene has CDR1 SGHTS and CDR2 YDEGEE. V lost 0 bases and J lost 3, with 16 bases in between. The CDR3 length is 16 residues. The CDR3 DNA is TGTGCCAGCAGCTTGGATTTCGCGACAGGCCTCTACGAGCAGTACTTC. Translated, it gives CASSLDFATGLYEQYF.

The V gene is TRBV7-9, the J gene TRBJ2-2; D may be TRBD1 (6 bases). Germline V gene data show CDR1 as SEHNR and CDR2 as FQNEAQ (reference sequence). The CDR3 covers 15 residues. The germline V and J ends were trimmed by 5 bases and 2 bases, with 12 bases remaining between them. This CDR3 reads CASSLRDTNTGELFF. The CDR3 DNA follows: TGTGCCAGCAGCCTCCGGGACACCAACACCGGGGAGCTGTTTTTT.

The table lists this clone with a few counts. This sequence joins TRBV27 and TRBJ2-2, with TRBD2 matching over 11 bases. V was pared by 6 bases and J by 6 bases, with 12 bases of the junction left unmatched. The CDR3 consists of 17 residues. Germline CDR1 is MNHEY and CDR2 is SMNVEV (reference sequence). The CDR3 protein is CASRGTGTSGPAGELFF. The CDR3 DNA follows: TGTGCCAGCAGGGGGACCGGGACTAGCGGTCCGGCCGGGGAGCTGTTTTTT.

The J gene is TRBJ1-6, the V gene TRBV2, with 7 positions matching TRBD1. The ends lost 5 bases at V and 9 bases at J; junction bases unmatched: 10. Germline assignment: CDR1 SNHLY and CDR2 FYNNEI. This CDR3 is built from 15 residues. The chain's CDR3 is CASSLQGPGGSPLHF. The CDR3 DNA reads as TGTGCCAGCAGTTTACAGGGGCCGGGCGGTTCACCCCTCCACTTT. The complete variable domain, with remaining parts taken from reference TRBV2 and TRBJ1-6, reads EPEVTQTPSHQVTQMGQEVILRCVPISNHLYFYWYRQILGQKVEFLVSFYNNEISEKSEIFDDQFSVERPDGSNFTLKIRSTKLEDSAMYFCASSLQGPGGSPLHFGNGTRLTVT.